One sample yielded the 20 T cell receptor beta chains listed below, sequenced in a study of blood T cell repertoires in COVID-19. This table comes from immunoSEQ multiplex PCR, and its TCRdb copy is limited to in-frame clones, with some not included. The sample carries around 250,000 clones, roughly 85% recorded once. Sample: peripheral blood. These receptors were obtained from a man over 45 with active or convalescent COVID-19.

The J gene is TRBJ2-7, the V gene TRBV21-1; the table gives TRBD2 as D, unverified against the DNA. TRBV21-1 is a pseudogene. The CDR3 extends over 18 amino acids. CDR3 residues: CASSKKRGLLKRSYEQYF. Here the CDR3 DNA reads TGTGCCAGCAGCAAGAAACGGGGACTACTTAAAAGGTCCTACGAGCAGTACTTC.

The CDR3 region is CAWSALSGLAYNEQFF. The CDR3 region has the DNA TGTGCCTGGAGTGCCCTTAGCGGGTTGGCCTACAATGAGCAGTTCTTC. The rearrangement links TRBV30 to TRBJ2-1, with 7 positions matching TRBD2. The junction had 8 bases not matched to a gene; V was cut back by 1 base and J by 2 bases. This CDR3 region has 16 residues. CDR1 is GTSNPN and CDR2 is SVGIG in the germline V gene (reference sequence).

This chain uses TRBV2 with TRBJ2-7, with 10 positions matching TRBD2. Trimming cost V 8 bases and J 3 bases; bases outside gene matches: 4. The CDR3 runs to 13 residues. Per the germline V gene, CDR1 is SNHLY and CDR2 is FYNNEI. The CDR3 DNA follows: TGTGCCAGCGGTGGACTAGCGGACTACGAGCAGTACTTC. This encodes CASGGLADYEQYF.

V gene TRBV9 combines with J gene TRBJ1-3; D is unclear. Germline values: CDR1 SGDLS, CDR2 YYNGEE. The CDR3 is 17 residues long. Trimming cost V 0 bases and J 0 bases, with 13 bases left between them. The CDR3 DNA sequence: TGTGCCAGCAGCGTAGGGGCAGATTTGTACTCTGGAAACACCATATATTTT. Protein sequence: CASSVGADLYSGNTIYF.

The rearrangement links TRBV7-2 to TRBJ1-4, with TRBD1 as a possible D gene (6 bases). V was pared by 1 base and J by 6 bases, with 9 bases between. Germline V CDR1 and CDR2: SGHTA, FQGNSA. The CDR3 spans 14 residues. CDR3 in amino acids: CASSLDRADEKLFF. The CDR3 region has the DNA TGTGCCAGCAGCTTAGACAGGGCAGATGAAAAACTGTTTTTT.

The V call is TRBV18, the J call TRBJ2-1; perhaps TRBD1 as D (5 bases). V was cut by 6 bases and J by 2 bases, with 14 bases left in between. This CDR3 region has 15 residues. Germline V gene data show CDR1 as KGHSH and CDR2 as LQKENI. The CDR3 loop is CASSTPRGTYNEQFF. CDR3 sequence (DNA): TGTGCCAGCTCGACACCTAGGGGTACCTACAATGAGCAGTTCTTC.

The J gene is TRBJ2-5, the V gene TRBV7-2; TRBD1 matches 9 bases. The germline CDR1 and CDR2 sequences are SGHTA and FQGNSA. This CDR3 is 14 amino acids long. With 4 bases clipped from V and 5 bases from J, the junction kept 5 bases outside the gene matches. In DNA, the CDR3 is TGTGCCAGCAGCTCCACAGGGGGCTTGGAGACCCAGTACTTC. Translating gives CASSSTGGLETQYF.

The DNA of the CDR3 is TGCGCCAGCAGCTCAGGGTACCAGGTCTCCTACGAGCAGTACTTC. It encodes CASSSGYQVSYEQYF. The chain couples TRBV5-1 to TRBJ2-7, with D perhaps matching TRBD1 (5 bases). The V end lost 3 bases, the J end lost 0 bases, and 13 bases lay between the germline ends. Germline loops: CDR1 SGHRS, CDR2 YFSETQ. CDR3 length: 15 residues.

This clone was observed a handful of times. This chain joins TRBV28 and TRBJ2-7; 7 positions match TRBD1. In germline, CDR1 is MDHEN, CDR2 SYDVKM. Unmatched junction bases numbered 4, after V lost 6 bases and J lost 2 bases. The CDR3 loop spans 13 amino acids. CDR3 region: CASRRQGTYEQYF. The DNA for the CDR3 is TGTGCCAGCAGGAGACAGGGAACCTACGAGCAGTACTTC. The whole variable domain, filled in from reference TRBV28 and TRBJ2-7, reads DVKVTQSSRYLVKRTGEKVFLECVQDMDHENMFWYRQDPGLGLRLIYFSYDVKMKEKGDIPEGYSVSREKKERFSLILESASTNQTSMYLCASRRQGTYEQYFGPGTRLTVT.

This clone was seen once. The rearrangement links TRBV5-1 to TRBJ1-5, with a tentative D call TRBD1 (5 bases). Germline V gene lookup returns CDR1 SGHRS and CDR2 YFSETQ. This CDR3 comprises 16 residues. Trimming shortened V by 1 base and J by 1 base, and 12 bases separated the two germline ends. The CDR3: CASSLRGRQSNQPQHF. CDR3 nucleotide sequence: TGCGCCAGCAGCTTGCGGGGGAGGCAGAGCAATCAGCCCCAGCATTTT.

The J gene is TRBJ1-2, the V gene TRBV14, with 9 bases lining up with TRBD1. Germline loops: CDR1 SGHDN, CDR2 FVKESK. The CDR3 covers 15 residues. Unmatched junction bases numbered 9, after V lost 4 bases and J lost 6 bases. CDR3 nucleotides: TGTGCCAGCAGCCGACGAGCCGGGACAGGGAATGGCTACACCTTC. This codes for CASSRRAGTGNGYTF.

The V gene is TRBV6-5, the J gene TRBJ2-2, with D maybe TRBD1 (6 bases). The germline V gene has CDR1 MNHEY and CDR2 SVGAGI. Trimming cost V 5 bases and J 6 bases, with 10 bases left between them. CDR3 length equals 13 residues. CDR3 in amino acids: CASSTGSPGELFF. In DNA form, the CDR3 reads TGTGCCAGCAGTACAGGGTCCCCCGGGGAGCTGTTTTTT.

The gene calls are TRBV5-6 and TRBJ2-7; 13 nucleotides match TRBD2. Germline V gene lookup returns CDR1 SGHDT and CDR2 YYEEEE. J was trimmed by 4 bases and V by 4 bases; bases with no gene match: 11. This CDR3 has 17 residues. CDR3 in amino acids: CASSLRTSGSTGYEQYF. The CDR3 DNA is TGTGCCAGCAGCCTCAGGACTAGCGGGAGTACAGGGTACGAGCAGTACTTC.

This clone was picked up a small number of times. The V call is TRBV5-1, the J call TRBJ2-7; 10 positions match TRBD2. The CDR3 length is 19 residues. The V gene end was trimmed by 1 base and the J gene end by 4 bases; junction bases not matched to a gene: 17. Germline V CDR1 and CDR2: SGHRS, YFSETQ. CDR3 bases: TGCGCCAGCAGCTTGCTCCCAACCTCCCCAATAGCGGGAGGATACGAGCAGTACTTC. Its translation is CASSLLPTSPIAGGYEQYF. Filled out from reference TRBV5-1 and TRBJ2-7, the complete variable domain reads KAGVTQTPRYLIKTRGQQVTLSCSPISGHRSVSWYQQTPGQGLQFLFEYFSETQRNKGNFPGRFSGRQFSNSRSEMNVSTLELGDSALYLCASSLLPTSPIAGGYEQYFGPGTRLTVT.

J is TRBJ1-5 and V is TRBV10-3; possibly TRBD1 for D (5 bases). V was clipped by 6 bases and J by 11 bases, with 17 bases between them. From germline, CDR1 is ENHRY and CDR2 SYGVKD. CDR3 length: 13 amino acids. CDR3 coding DNA: TGTGCCATCAGGGACCTCGGGGGTGGGACCCAGCATTTT. Its translation: CAIRDLGGGTQHF.

The J gene is TRBJ2-2, the V gene TRBV4-3; 7 bases match TRBD2. CDR1 LGHNA and CDR2 YSLEER come from the germline V gene. V lost 0 bases to trimming and J lost 6 bases; unmatched junction nucleotides: 7. The CDR3 is 16 amino acids. In DNA, the CDR3 is TGCGCCAGCAGCCAAGATATGGCGGGAGAGGCCGGGGAGCTGTTTTTT. Translation gives CASSQDMAGEAGELFF.

This sequence joins TRBV29-1 and TRBJ2-7, with 7 bases identical to TRBD2. V lost 4 bases and J lost 4; bases outside the gene matches: 19. CDR1 and CDR2 (germline): SQVTM, ANQGSEA. The CDR3 covers 17 residues. The CDR3 reads CSVVVGNRGRQVYEQYF. For the CDR3, the DNA is TGCAGCGTTGTAGTTGGGAACCGCGGGAGACAAGTTTACGAGCAGTACTTC.

This clone was seen only a few times. The rearrangement joins TRBV10-3 to TRBJ2-1; 7 bases are a match to TRBD2. Germline V lookup: CDR1 ENHRY, CDR2 SYGVKD. The CDR3 length is 14 residues. V shed 3 bases, J shed 4 bases, and the junction held 3 bases outside the gene matches. The CDR3 loop is CAISESGDYNEQFF. In nucleotides, the CDR3 is TGTGCCATCAGTGAAAGCGGGGATTACAATGAGCAGTTCTTC.

This chain joins TRBV5-4 and TRBJ2-5, with a weak D call TRBD1 (6 bases). The germline CDR1 and CDR2 sequences are SGHNT and YYREEE (reference sequence). The ends were cut back, 0 bases at V and 5 bases at J, with 14 bases in the middle. The CDR3 consists of 15 residues. The CDR3 DNA reads TGTGCCAGCAGCTTGGCCCCGACAGGAACTGAGACCCAGTACTTC. Residues: CASSLAPTGTETQYF.

The chain carries TRBV3-1 (or the pseudogene TRBV3-2) and TRBJ1-2, with a tentative D call TRBD1 (5 bases). The V gene lost 2 bases and the J gene lost 0 bases, with 13 bases spanning the gap. The CDR3 has 16 amino acids. From germline, CDR1 is LGHDT and CDR2 YNNKEL (reference sequence). The CDR3 region has the DNA TGTGCCAGCAGCCAAAAAGGGAGGGGACCTAACTATGGCTACACCTTC. It codes for CASSQKGRGPNYGYTF.